This paragraph reports one T cell receptor beta chain. V shed 1 base and J shed 7 bases, with 16 bases lying between them. CDR3 length equals 15 residues. In germline, CDR1 is LGHDT, CDR2 YNNKEL (reference sequence). The Seattle patients joined while their infection was active and were tracked longitudinally afterward. Produced via immunoSEQ multiplex PCR; TCRdb's table is partial and in-frame only. The table has 250,000 to 400,000 clones, around 88% seen once. These data come from a study of blood T cell repertoires in COVID-19. The sample comprised peripheral blood. J is TRBJ1-2 and V is TRBV3-1 (or the pseudogene TRBV3-2); D is uncertain. The sequence was obtained from a woman aged 30 to 39 with COVID-19, enrolled during active disease. CDR3 sequence reads: CASSQGPGVPGGYTF. In DNA, the CDR3 is TGTGCCAGCAGCCAAGGCCCCGGGGTTCCGGGTGGCTACACCTTC.